This is a list of T cell receptor beta chains from one sample in a study of blood T cells in healthy people across ages. Each CDR3 protein gets one entry after TCRdb re-called the 5' RACE reads with MiXCR. The data contain more than 750,000 distinct CDR3 sequences, 25% to 30% of them singletons. Another study also made use of these data, one on T cells of mothers and their children.

Input material: blood. All receptors derive from a woman in her thirties or forties in good health. CDR3s include the opening cysteine and the closing phenylalanine or tryptophan. The D gene is left open where the match is weak. Part of the rows lack a size; the others show once, few, many or a class for expanded clones.

clone_size	d_call	v_call	j_call	cdr3_aa	cdr3_nt
few	.	TRBV27	TRBJ1-2	CASSLNRMVDGYTF	TGTGCCAGCAGTTTGAACAGGATGGTCGATGGCTACACCTTC
.	TRBD1	TRBV12-3/TRBV12-4	TRBJ1-1	CASSRTGGANTEAFF	TGTGCCAGCAGCCGGACAGGGGGCGCGAACACTGAAGCTTTCTTT
.	.	TRBV27	TRBJ1-2	CASSPTRRTYGYTF	TGTGCCAGCAGCCCCACGAGGCGGACCTATGGCTACACCTTC
few	.	TRBV7-2	TRBJ1-1	CASSYTRGTEAFF	TGTGCCAGCAGCTACACGCGAGGCACTGAAGCTTTCTTT
.	TRBD1	TRBV19	TRBJ2-1	CVSSIRGSNEQFF	TGTGTCAGTAGTATCAGGGGGAGCAATGAGCAGTTCTTC
.	TRBD1	TRBV4-3	TRBJ1-2	CASNQGQGTQNPYGYTF	TGCGCCAGCAACCAAGGACAGGGGACACAGAACCCTTATGGCTACACCTTC
many	TRBD1	TRBV7-9	TRBJ2-1	CASSAGTGEVDEQFF	TGTGCCAGCAGCGCCGGGACAGGGGAGGTAGATGAGCAGTTCTTC
.	.	TRBV9	TRBJ2-2	CASSVGHSTGELFF	TGTGCCAGCAGCGTGGGGCACTCGACCGGGGAGCTGTTTTTT
.	.	TRBV7-2	TRBJ2-4	CASSAALNIQYF	TGTGCCAGCAGTGCCGCTCTAAACATTCAGTACTTC
.	.	TRBV10-3	TRBJ1-5	CAISQELSQPQHF	TGTGCCATCAGCCAGGAACTTAGCCAGCCCCAGCATTTT
.	.	TRBV11-2	TRBJ1-2	CASSLSWASEGGYTF	TGTGCCAGCAGCTTATCGTGGGCCTCCGAGGGGGGCTACACCTTC
.	TRBD1	TRBV10-3	TRBJ1-1	CAITGTGMNTEAFF	TGTGCCATCACCGGGACAGGGATGAACACTGAAGCTTTCTTT
few	TRBD1	TRBV12-3/TRBV12-4	TRBJ2-7	CASSNGRDRGYYEQYF	TGTGCCAGCAGCAACGGCCGGGACAGGGGGTACTACGAGCAGTACTTC
many	TRBD1	TRBV9	TRBJ1-1	CASSGTGGNTEAFF	TGTGCCAGCAGCGGGACAGGGGGTAACACTGAAGCTTTCTTT
many	TRBD2	TRBV7-2	TRBJ2-2	CASSLVGGGATGELFF	TGTGCCAGCAGCTTAGTTGGCGGGGGGGCTACCGGGGAGCTGTTTTTT
many	.	TRBV7-6	TRBJ2-7	CASSHRARGQNYEQYF	TGTGCCAGCAGCCATAGGGCGCGGGGACAGAATTACGAGCAGTACTTC
many	TRBD2	TRBV7-8	TRBJ2-1	CASSPGTNPYNEQFF	TGTGCCAGCAGCCCAGGGACTAACCCCTACAATGAGCAGTTCTTC
few	TRBD1	TRBV28	TRBJ1-2	CASSLPHTGAQGYTF	TGTGCCAGTAGTTTACCCCATACAGGGGCGCAGGGCTACACCTTC
many	.	TRBV28	TRBJ1-2	CASSLLGASYTF	TGTGCCAGCAGTTTATTGGGGGCCAGCTACACCTTC
.	TRBD1	TRBV20-1	TRBJ2-5	CSARRQGRNQETQYF	TGCAGTGCTAGAAGACAGGGCAGGAACCAAGAGACCCAGTACTTC
once	.	TRBV5-1	TRBJ1-6	CASSLGPHTNSPLHF	TGCGCCAGCAGCTTGGGGCCACACACTAATTCACCCCTCCACTTT
once	.	TRBV5-1	TRBJ1-2	CASSPTSQLIGYTF	TGCGCCAGCAGCCCCACCAGCCAGCTCATAGGCTACACCTTC
.	.	TRBV4-3	TRBJ2-3	CASSQGGYQLTDTQYF	TGCGCCAGCAGCCAAGGAGGGTACCAGCTCACAGATACGCAGTATTTT
.	TRBD2	TRBV20-1	TRBJ2-5	CSATKGLGAPETQYF	TGCAGTGCTACGAAGGGACTAGGGGCCCCAGAGACCCAGTACTTC
.	.	TRBV20-1	TRBJ1-3	CTDSGNTIYF	TGCACTGACTCTGGAAACACCATATATTTT
.	.	TRBV27	TRBJ2-3	CACSFSTGGTDTQYF	TGTGCCTGCAGTTTCTCGACAGGAGGCACAGATACGCAGTATTTT
many	.	TRBV5-1	TRBJ2-5	CASSRLWQETQYF	TGCGCCAGCAGCCGACTGTGGCAAGAGACCCAGTACTTC
.	.	TRBV5-1	TRBJ1-3	CASSLIPDSGNTIYF	TGCGCCAGCAGCTTGATCCCGGACTCTGGAAACACCATATATTTT
.	.	TRBV2	TRBJ1-1	CASSFTVNTEAFF	TGTGCCAGCAGCTTTACAGTGAACACTGAAGCTTTCTTT
few	.	TRBV9	TRBJ2-7	CASSPRGGSSEQYF	TGTGCCAGCAGCCCGAGGGGGGGCTCCTCCGAGCAGTACTTC
.	TRBD1	TRBV7-8	TRBJ2-1	CTSSPIRDRGGDEQFF	TGTACCAGCAGCCCGATCCGGGACAGGGGAGGCGATGAGCAGTTCTTC
.	.	TRBV12-3/TRBV12-4	TRBJ1-1	CASTTGLDGTEAFF	TGTGCCAGCACCACCGGCCTCGATGGCACTGAAGCTTTCTTT
many	.	TRBV14	TRBJ1-2	CASSPGSGGAYGYTF	TGTGCCAGCAGCCCAGGATCCGGGGGGGCCTATGGCTACACCTTC
.	.	TRBV5-5	TRBJ1-1	CASSLGGGFGGSFF	TGTGCCAGCAGCTTGGGTGGGGGTTTTGGAGGGTCTTTCTTT
few	.	TRBV12-3/TRBV12-4	TRBJ2-1	CASSFRGSQLNEQFF	TGTGCCAGCAGTTTTCGGGGTAGCCAACTCAATGAGCAGTTCTTC